This T cell receptor (beta chain) comes out of a study of OX40 agonist ivuxolimab in advanced cancers. The study in broad terms: Ivuxolimab was an agonistic, fully human IgG2 monoclonal antibody directed against OX40 (CD134), a costimulatory receptor. Intravenous ivuxolimab was administered to patients every 2 weeks at six dose levels: 0.01, 0.1, 0.3, 1.5, 3 and 10 mg/kg. Of the approximately 54 patients in dose escalation, around 19 had hepatocellular carcinoma, around 15 had melanoma, 9 had renal cell carcinoma and 9 had head and neck cancer. A male proportion of 82.7% and a mean age of about 60 years, ranging from about 23 to 90, were recorded for the dose-escalation cohort. Prior anti-PD-1, anti-PD-L1 or anti-CTLA-4 therapy was permitted, and checkpoint inhibitors had been received by roughly 42% of dose-escalation patients. Partial responses occurred in three dose-escalation patients, of whom one had hepatocellular carcinoma and two had cutaneous melanoma. The point of sequencing TCRbeta in the periphery was to test whether ivuxolimab changed TCR sequence diversity and drove clonal T-cell expansion. The monotherapy dose-escalation portion (N ≈ 50 patients) of the phase I ivuxolimab trial is reported in the paper.

For sequencing of the TCRbeta CDR3 region, genomic DNA was extracted from the sorted cells. TCRbeta CDR3 regions were sequenced using the immunoSEQ Assay. This immuneACCESS table, as held by TCRdb, lists in-frame sequences with V and J called but not all clones. Of the missing ones, under half trace to an unresolved V gene in checked studies; the others have no known cause. Across this sample there are fewer than 100,000 clones, with 86% seen only once. 0.7% to 0.9% of the sample is in the top ten clones. A remark on this clone: Its recognized antigen is unknown. Within one base of it there is no much larger clone, and no base qualities were kept.

CDR1 SGHTA and CDR2 FQGTGA are derived from the germline V gene. The CDR3 holds 15 amino acids from the cysteine to the phenylalanine. Solely the CDR3 DNA is kept, with 45 bases framed from the first base. The germline V and J ends show losses of 5 bases and 0 bases respectively, and no gene match explains 3 bases of the junction. The trial excluded patients who had a history of autoimmune disease or were on systemic immunosuppression. Peripheral blood for TCR sequencing was drawn from every dose cohort at baseline, at cycle 4 day 1 and at cycle 7 day 1. The samples were drawn from a first-in-human, open-label, multicenter phase I dose-escalation trial of ivuxolimab. Adults with locally advanced or metastatic melanoma, renal cell, hepatocellular, or head and neck squamous cell carcinoma were enrolled in the trial. Before TCR sequencing, CD4+ T cells and CD8+ T cells were sorted from peripheral blood as separate populations.

Summary of the overall study and its limitations: After ivuxolimab, CD8+ T cells had more expanded clones than CD4+ T cells on average. Low levels of normalized T-cell clonal expansion were also seen in some nonresponding patients. In partial responders in the 0.1-3.0 mg/kg groups, normalized peripheral clonal expansion was found to be among the lowest, especially among CD8+ T cells. At doses of 0.1 to 3.0 mg/kg, clonal expansion of both CD4+ and CD8+ blood T cells was observed from baseline to week 6. Which antigens the clonally expanded peripheral T cells were specific for was not determined.

The material was CD4+ or CD8+ T cells sorted from blood, obtained in a trial of the OX40 agonist ivuxolimab. The rearrangement joined TRBV7-3 to TRBJ2-3, and TRBD1 matches 9 of the central bases. This receptor was obtained from an adult with an advanced solid tumor such as melanoma, head and neck, liver or kidney cancer. The DNA sequence is as follows: TGTGCCAGCAGCCCTACAGGGGGCAGCACAGATACGCAGTATTTT. Its protein reads: CASSPTGGSTDTQYF. This CDR3, with the reference TRBV7-3 and TRBJ2-3 proteins standing in past its ends, gives the full variable domain GAGVSQTPSNKVTEKGKYVELRCDPISGHTALYWYRQSLGQGPEFLIYFQGTGAADDSGLPNDRFFAVRPEGSVSTLKIQRTERGDSAVYLCASSPTGGSTDTQYFGPGTRLTVL.